This record looks at one TCR beta chain sequence and its context. Its cognate antigen has yet to be identified. Given a much more abundant clone one base away, this may be a read error. The sample contains more than one DNA sequence encoding this CDR3. The High Capacity cDNA Reverse Transcription Kit was used to reverse transcribe all of the isolated RNA, meaning that expressed TCRB transcripts were what got sequenced. Deep immunoSEQ sequencing was performed on naive, central memory and regulatory T cell samples, with an average of around 3.5 million total reads per sample. Sorted cells were lysed in RLT buffer, and RNA was extracted using DNase-treated RNeasy Micro or Mini kits according to cell number. Each cell subset was processed on its own to prevent cross-contamination, while patient and healthy donor samples were processed together. Using the immunoSEQ multiplex PCR, TCRB sequences were amplified from cDNA into 87-bp fragments spanning the CDR3 region. The amplicons were sequenced using the Illumina HiSeq platform. The authors' analysis ran thus. Synthetic template baselines were used to correct PCR bias computationally, reads within Hamming distance 2 were collapsed together, and singletons that could not be merged were discarded. By aligning reads against IMGT, V, D and J genes, CDR3 length, and insertions or deletions at six rearrangement sites were assigned. Within each subset, clonotype counts were normalized to the number of sorted cells before true diversity and Gini coefficients were calculated with the tcR R package. The overlap coefficient, calculated on TCRB nucleotide sequences, was used to quantify repertoire sharing. Out-of-frame TCRB sequences from naive cells were analyzed to stand in for the pre-selection repertoire. TCRdb mirrors the immuneACCESS table, restricted to in-frame sequences. Some clones are absent from its copies; in checked studies, under half trace to an unresolved V gene, and the reason for the others is unknown. V and J calls and clone size are copied from that table; D and trimming were computed from the DNA. Recorded for this sample are 900,000 or so clones; about 17% of them occurred a single time. 0.02% to 0.025% of the sample rests with the top ten.

From the cysteine up to the phenylalanine, the CDR3 has a length of 11 residues. Only the CDR3 part of the read is kept: 33 bases, read in frame from the first base. CDR1 and CDR2, looked up from the germline V gene, are LGHNA and YSLEER. A distance of 0 bases separates the germline ends of V and J, which lose 2 bases and 4 bases respectively. The sample is drawn from a study of beta chain features in type 1 diabetes (dated by TCRdb to 2016 to 2019). Regarding the study in general: Patients and healthy donors did not differ in mean age, gender distribution, total cell number or subset yield. A total of 90 million to 130 million sorted cells were examined across all samples, and a strong correlation was observed between cell number per subset and RNA yield. In the study, TCRB repertoires of sorted circulating CD4+ T cell subsets from recently diagnosed type 1 diabetes patients were compared with those of matched healthy donors. Regulatory and stem cell-like memory subsets were obtained from only 8 patients and roughly 8 healthy donors, while naive and central memory subsets were obtained from all 30 or so donors.

The investigation overall reported the following: Because small numbers of individuals were included in the HLA sub-analyses, any influence of HLA type on TCRB rearrangement was left unresolved. A moderate but significant shortening of TCRB CDR3 length was observed in type 1 diabetes patients in all four CD4+ subsets. Because cDNA was sequenced instead of genomic DNA, highly expressing activated cells could be over-represented, though the groups showed no difference in activation or CD3 levels. The naive, central memory and regulatory TCRB repertoires appeared to resemble one another more closely among patients than among healthy donors. At VDJ recombination sites, patients with type 1 diabetes made fewer insertions and deleted more nucleotides, a pattern implying thymic rearrangement abnormalities. PCR may preferentially amplify shorter templates, but because patient and control samples were amplified and corrected together, any resulting skew would affect both groups equally.

Each donor gave one peripheral blood draw, roughly 0.11 L on average, collected into heparinised tubes. A BD FACSAria II was used to sort naive, central memory, regulatory and stem cell-like memory CD4+ T cells with a panel that included CD45RO, CCR7, CD25, CD127, CD95 and CD27. All sorted populations exceeded 95% purity. PBMCs were isolated immediately by Lymphoprep density gradient centrifugation and stained directly without culture. Samples were stained and sorted in pairs, with one healthy donor and one patient per experiment, so that batch effects were minimized. The sequencing sample was made of naive CD4+ T cells from blood. This sample's cell subset or site label indicates: true naive CD4+ T cells. In this chain, TRBV4-3 is recombined with TRBJ2-1; the D gene remains uncertain. This clonotype was obtained from a woman aged 18 to 35 in good health. CDR3 protein: CASSQYNEQFF. Read as DNA, the sequence is TGCGCCAGCAGCCAATACAATGAGCAGTTCTTC.